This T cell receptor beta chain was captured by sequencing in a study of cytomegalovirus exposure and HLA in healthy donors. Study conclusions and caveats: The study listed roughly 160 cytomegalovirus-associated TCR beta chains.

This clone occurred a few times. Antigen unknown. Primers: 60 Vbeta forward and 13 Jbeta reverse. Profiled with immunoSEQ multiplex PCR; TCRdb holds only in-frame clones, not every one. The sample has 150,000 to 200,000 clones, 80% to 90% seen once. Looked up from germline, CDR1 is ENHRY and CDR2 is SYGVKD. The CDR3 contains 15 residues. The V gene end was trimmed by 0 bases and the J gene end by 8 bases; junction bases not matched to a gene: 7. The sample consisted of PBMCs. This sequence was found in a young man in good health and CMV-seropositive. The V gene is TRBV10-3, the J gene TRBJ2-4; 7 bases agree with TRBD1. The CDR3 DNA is TGTGCCATCAGTGAGTCTGTCAGGGGGATGGACATTCAGTACTTC. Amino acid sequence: CAISESVRGMDIQYF.